This TCR beta chain was captured in a study of blood T cell repertoires in COVID-19. Authors' methods: Amplified reference gene primers provided the basis for estimating nucleated cell counts. TCRdb's table, derived via immunoSEQ multiplex PCR, lists solely in-frame clones and lacks some. The DNA gave D and trimming, while V, J and clone size come from that table. The sample lists about 210,000 clones; 84% were seen once. Trimming stripped 3 bases from V and 5 bases from J, with 16 bases between. CDR1 is MDHEN, CDR2 SYDVKM, per germline. The CDR3 covers 15 residues. Sample: peripheral blood. The chain joins TRBV28 to TRBJ1-1; D gene ambiguous. This TCR derives from a woman between 45 and 60 years old with active or convalescent COVID-19. CDR3 protein: CASSFPGAGKTEAFF. CDR3 nucleotides: TGTGCCAGCAGTTTCCCCGGCGCGGGTAAGACTGAAGCTTTCTTT.